Each of the 23 T cell receptor beta chains below was sequenced from the same sample in a study of vaccination effects on CD4 cells after COVID-19. What these receptors recognize is not known. Sequenced by immunoSEQ multiplex PCR; TCRdb stores in-frame clones only, minus some. This repertoire shows 30,000 to 45,000 clones, about 66% found once; its top ten account for 15%. In the ViraFEST assay, antigen-specific CD4+ clonotypes were identified by expansion after peptide-pool stimulation. When around 9 days of culture had elapsed, CD4+ T cells were isolated. All vaccine recipients tested negative for nucleocapsid antibodies and had never contracted SARS-CoV-2 infection. Sequencing used CD4+ T cells from PBMCs cultured with HCoV-OC43 spike peptides, obtained before COVID-19 vaccination. Described subset: HCoV-OC43 spike overlapping peptide pool stimulation. All receptors come from a human donor who received a COVID-19 vaccine.

A few counts support this clone. The V gene is TRBV6-5, the J gene TRBJ1-6, with 10 bases that match TRBD1. CDR1 and CDR2 from the germline V gene are MNHEY and SVGAGI. Unmatched junction bases numbered 8, after V lost 5 bases and J lost 10 bases. The CDR3 has 15 residues. The CDR3 reads CASSPDRGRGSPLHF. CDR3 DNA sequence: TGTGCCAGCAGTCCAGACAGGGGGCGAGGGTCACCCCTCCACTTT.

The chain is built from TRBV6-1 and TRBJ2-1, with D unclear. The germline gives CDR1 MNHNS, CDR2 SASEGT. The CDR3 contains 12 residues. Deletions cut 1 base from V and 12 bases from J, with 10 bases between. CDR3 bases: TGTGCCAGCAGTGAAGACCAGGTGGGGCAGTTCTTC. It translates to CASSEDQVGQFF.

This chain uses TRBV6-5 with TRBJ1-3; no clear D gene. The V gene's germline CDR1 is MNHEY and CDR2 SVGAGI. Trimming pared 10 bases from V and 0 bases from J, leaving 13 bases between. The CDR3 length is 14 residues. CDR3 region: CATGGSTSGNTIYF. In nucleotides, the CDR3 is TGTGCCACCGGAGGTAGTACCTCTGGAAACACCATATATTTT.

The rearrangement joins TRBV25-1 to TRBJ1-6; tentatively, D is TRBD1 (5 bases). CDR3 length equals 16 residues. The V and J ends lost 3 bases and 0 bases respectively, with 9 bases between them. The germline gives CDR1 MGHDK, CDR2 SYGVNS. The CDR3 DNA is TGTGCCAGCAGTGATGCAGGGAGCTCCTATAATTCACCCCTCCACTTT. Translated, it gives CASSDAGSSYNSPLHF.

This chain links TRBV11-2 with TRBJ2-5; tentatively, D is TRBD1 (6 bases). The V and J ends lost 5 bases and 4 bases respectively, with 14 bases between them. The V gene's germline CDR1 is SGHAT and CDR2 FQNNGV. CDR3 length: 14 amino acids. CDR3 nucleotides: TGTGCCAGCAGCGTACAGGGTACAGGAGAGACCCAGTACTTC. Encoded protein: CASSVQGTGETQYF.

The V call is TRBV4-1, the J call TRBJ2-4; perhaps TRBD2 as D (6 bases). The V end lost 1 base, the J end lost 2 bases, and 18 bases lay between the germline ends. The CDR3 runs 18 residues. Germline V gene data show CDR1 as MGHRA and CDR2 as YSYEKL. CDR3 in DNA: TGCGCCAGCAGCCAAGGGGTAGCTCGTGGACTAACCAAAAACATTCAGTACTTC. It specifies CASSQGVARGLTKNIQYF.

In nucleotides, the CDR3 is TGTGCCAGCAGCCAAAAGGGTTATGGCACTGAAGCTTTCTTT. This codes for CASSQKGYGTEAFF. The genes are TRBV3-1 (or the pseudogene TRBV3-2) and TRBJ1-1; D gene unclear. The length of the CDR3 is 14 residues. The germline V gene has CDR1 LGHDT and CDR2 YNNKEL (reference sequence). V was cut by 2 bases and J by 4 bases, with 11 bases left in between.

The chain recombines TRBV19 with TRBJ2-2; 9 bases fit TRBD2. V was clipped by 6 bases and J by 1 base; unmatched bases: 3. The CDR3 contains 15 residues. From germline, CDR1 is LNHDA and CDR2 SQIVND (reference sequence). The CDR3 DNA reads TGTGCCAGTAGCCCTAGCGGGGAGAACACCGGGGAGCTGTTTTTT. It codes for CASSPSGENTGELFF.

This chain links TRBV19 with TRBJ1-5, with unresolved D. The germline gives CDR1 LNHDA, CDR2 SQIVND (reference sequence). The CDR3 runs to 15 residues. V lost 1 base and J lost 2, with 9 bases in between. For the CDR3, the DNA is TGTGCCAGTAGTATAGGTGGGGTGGGCAATCAGCCCCAGCATTTT. Encoded protein: CASSIGGVGNQPQHF.

The genes are TRBV29-1 and TRBJ1-5, with D unclear. The CDR3 sequence is 12 residues long. Trimming took 4 bases from V and 0 from J, leaving 4 bases between them. From germline, CDR1 is SQVTM and CDR2 ANQGSEA. Here the CDR3 reads CSVVDSNQPQHF. CDR3 coding DNA: TGCAGCGTTGTGGATAGCAATCAGCCCCAGCATTTT. The whole variable domain, remainder taken from reference TRBV29-1 and TRBJ1-5, is SAVISQKPSRDICQRGTSLTIQCQVDSQVTMMFWYRQQPGQSLTLIATANQGSEATYESGFVIDKFPISRPNLTFSTLTVSNMSPEDSSIYLCSVVDSNQPQHFGDGTRLSIL.

This clone showed up many times. This chain connects TRBV3-1 (or the pseudogene TRBV3-2) to TRBJ2-5; 7 nucleotides line up with TRBD2. Germline CDR1 reads LGHDT; CDR2 reads YNNKEL (reference sequence). Unmatched junction bases numbered 6, after V lost 3 bases and J lost 2 bases. This CDR3 contains 15 residues. CDR3 region: CASSQVSGVQETQYF. DNA for the CDR3: TGTGCCAGCAGCCAGGTCAGCGGGGTTCAAGAGACCCAGTACTTC.

This clone has more than one count but fewer than ten. This chain uses TRBV5-1 with TRBJ2-7, with D perhaps matching TRBD1 (6 bases). This CDR3 has 14 amino acids. Trimming took off 4 bases at V and 2 bases at J, with 13 bases between the two ends. CDR1 and CDR2 (germline): SGHRS, YFSETQ. The CDR3 DNA reads as TGCGCCAGCAGCCGGACAGCTGGAACCTACGAGCAGTACTTC. Translating it yields CASSRTAGTYEQYF.

The V and J genes are TRBV2 and TRBJ1-4; D possibly corresponds to TRBD1 (5 bases). With 6 bases removed from V and 8 bases from J, the gap between germline ends came to 13 bases. In germline, CDR1 is SNHLY, CDR2 FYNNEI. The CDR3 is 13 residues long. The chain's CDR3 is CASRSLGGEKLFF. In DNA, the CDR3 is TGTGCCAGCAGATCTTTGGGGGGAGAAAAACTGTTTTTT.

This chain uses TRBV11-2 with TRBJ1-1; weak D call: TRBD1 (5 bases). Germline V lookup: CDR1 SGHAT, CDR2 FQNNGV. The CDR3 is 14 amino acids. Trimming shortened V by 3 bases and J by 4 bases, and 12 bases separated the two germline ends. CDR3 sequence reads: CASSFGGASTEAFF. CDR3 nucleotides: TGTGCCAGCAGCTTTGGGGGAGCAAGCACTGAAGCTTTCTTT.

There are a few counts of this clone. The chain has TRBV19 and TRBJ1-1; weak D call: TRBD1 (5 bases). CDR3 length: 14 residues. Germline V gives CDR1 LNHDA, CDR2 SQIVND (reference sequence). The V and J ends lost 2 bases and 3 bases respectively, with 10 bases between them. The CDR3 region has the DNA TGTGCCAGTAGTATACGACTGGGGGACACTGAAGCTTTCTTT. Translating it yields CASSIRLGDTEAFF.

J is TRBJ1-5 and V is TRBV6-1; the D gene is possibly TRBD1 (5 bases). Per the germline V gene, CDR1 is MNHNS and CDR2 is SASEGT. V lost 3 bases and J 9 bases, leaving 18 bases between the germline ends. This CDR3 region has 15 residues. The CDR3 DNA reads TGTGCCAGCAGTGAGGGACCGGACGGGTCTTCGCCCCAGCATTTT. Amino acid sequence: CASSEGPDGSSPQHF.

By sample fraction, this clone is medium-sized (0.01 to 0.1%). The chain is built from TRBV4-1 and TRBJ2-5; D gene ambiguous. The ends were cut back, 4 bases at V and 5 bases at J, with 20 bases in the middle. This CDR3 contains 16 residues. Germline V gives CDR1 MGHRA, CDR2 YSYEKL. CDR3 in DNA: TGCGCCAGCAGCCCGAGTCCCGAAGATGGTAGGGAGACCCAGTACTTC. Encoded protein: CASSPSPEDGRETQYF.

This chain connects TRBV6-4 to TRBJ2-7; 10 bases line up with TRBD1. V shed 0 bases, J shed 5 bases, and the junction held 13 bases outside the gene matches. CDR3 length: 18 amino acids. The germline V gene has CDR1 MRHNA and CDR2 SNTAGT. Written as DNA, the CDR3 is TGTGCCAGCAGTGACTCAAAGTCTCTGACAGGGGGCTTCAACGAGCAGTACTTC. Translated: CASSDSKSLTGGFNEQYF.

In DNA form, the CDR3 reads TGTGCCAGCAGTGTAACAGGGGTCTACAATCAGCCCCAGCATTTT. As protein: CASSVTGVYNQPQHF. The chain carries TRBV2 and TRBJ1-5; TRBD1 matches 7 bases. Germline V gene lookup returns CDR1 SNHLY and CDR2 FYNNEI. Germline trimming cut 4 bases from V and 3 bases from J; bases unmatched to any gene: 6. The CDR3 sequence is 15 residues long.

This chain connects TRBV19 to TRBJ2-1; 11 positions agree with TRBD2. The V and J ends lost 3 bases and 4 bases, in that order; junction bases with no gene match: 5. There are 16 residues in the CDR3. Germline CDR1 LNHDA, CDR2 SQIVND (reference sequence). The CDR3, as DNA: TGTGCCAGTAGTATGCGAGTAGCGGGAGGGTACAATGAGCAGTTCTTC. Translated, it gives CASSMRVAGGYNEQFF.

The chain has TRBV27 and TRBJ1-2, with 7 bases that match TRBD1. Germline CDR1 and CDR2: MNHEY and SMNVEV (reference sequence). V lost 6 bases to trimming and J lost 2 bases; unmatched junction nucleotides: 9. The CDR3 has 15 residues. This CDR3 is CASRNDDRVNYGYTF. The CDR3 bases are TGTGCCAGCAGGAATGATGACAGGGTCAACTATGGCTACACCTTC.

The chain links TRBV3-1 (or the pseudogene TRBV3-2) to TRBJ2-3; TRBD2 is a possible D gene (6 bases). This CDR3 has 15 residues. V lost 1 base and J 5 bases, leaving 13 bases between the germline ends. Germline V CDR1 and CDR2: LGHDT, YNNKEL (reference sequence). The CDR3 DNA reads as TGTGCCAGCAGCCAAGTAACGGGAGTGAGAGATACGCAGTATTTT. This encodes CASSQVTGVRDTQYF.

V is TRBV12-3 or TRBV12-4 and J is TRBJ1-6; D remains unclear. The CDR3 extends over 12 amino acids. V lost 4 bases to trimming and J lost 8 bases, with 6 bases between them. The CDR3 region has the DNA TGTGCCAGCAGTTCACCATATTCACCCCTCCACTTT. It codes for CASSSPYSPLHF.